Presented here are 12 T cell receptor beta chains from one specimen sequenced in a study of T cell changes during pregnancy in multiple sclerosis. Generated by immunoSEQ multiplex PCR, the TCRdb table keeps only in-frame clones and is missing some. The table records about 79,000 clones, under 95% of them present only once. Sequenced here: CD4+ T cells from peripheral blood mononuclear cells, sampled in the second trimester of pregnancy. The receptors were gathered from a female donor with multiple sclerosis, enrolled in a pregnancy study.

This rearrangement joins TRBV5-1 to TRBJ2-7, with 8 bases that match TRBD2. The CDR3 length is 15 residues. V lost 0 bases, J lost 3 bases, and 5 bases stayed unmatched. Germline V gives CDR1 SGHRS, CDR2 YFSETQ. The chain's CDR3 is CASSLEAGVFYEQYF. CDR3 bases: TGCGCCAGCAGCTTGGAAGCGGGAGTTTTCTACGAGCAGTACTTC.

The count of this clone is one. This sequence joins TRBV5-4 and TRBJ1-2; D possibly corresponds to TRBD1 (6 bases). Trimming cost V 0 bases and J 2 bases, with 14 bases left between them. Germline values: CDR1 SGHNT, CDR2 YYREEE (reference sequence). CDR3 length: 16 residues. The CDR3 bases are TGTGCCAGCAGCTTGGGATCCAGGGGCGAAAACTATGGCTACACCTTC. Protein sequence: CASSLGSRGENYGYTF. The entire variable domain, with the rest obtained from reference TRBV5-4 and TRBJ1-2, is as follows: ETGVTQSPTHLIKTRGQQVTLRCSSQSGHNTVSWYQQALGQGPQFIFQYYREEENGRGNFPPRFSGLQFPNYSSELNVNALELDDSALYLCASSLGSRGENYGYTFGSGTRLTVV.

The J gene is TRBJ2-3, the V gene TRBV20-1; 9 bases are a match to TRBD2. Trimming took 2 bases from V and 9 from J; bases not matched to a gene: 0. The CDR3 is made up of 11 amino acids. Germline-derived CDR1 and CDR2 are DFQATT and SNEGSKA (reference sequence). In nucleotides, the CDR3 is TGCAGTGCTAGAACTAGCGGGACGCAGTATTTT. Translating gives CSARTSGTQYF.

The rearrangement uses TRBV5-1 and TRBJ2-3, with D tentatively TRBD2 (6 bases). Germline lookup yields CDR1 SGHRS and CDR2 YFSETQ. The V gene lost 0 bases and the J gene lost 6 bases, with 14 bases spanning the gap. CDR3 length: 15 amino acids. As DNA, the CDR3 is TGCGCCAGCAGCTTGGGGACCCAACTAGCCGATACGCAGTATTTT. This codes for CASSLGTQLADTQYF.

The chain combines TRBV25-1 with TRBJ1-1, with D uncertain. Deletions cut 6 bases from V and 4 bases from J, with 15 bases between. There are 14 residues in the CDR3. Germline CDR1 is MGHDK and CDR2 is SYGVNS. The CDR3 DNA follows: TGTGCCAGCAGGACCTCCTTAGCGATCACTGAAGCTTTCTTT. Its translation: CASRTSLAITEAFF.

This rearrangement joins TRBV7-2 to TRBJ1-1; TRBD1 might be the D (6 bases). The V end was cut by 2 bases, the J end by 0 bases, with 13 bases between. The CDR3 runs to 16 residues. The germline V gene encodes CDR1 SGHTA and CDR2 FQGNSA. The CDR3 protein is CASSLRQGNLNTEAFF. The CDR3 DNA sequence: TGTGCCAGCAGCTTACGGCAGGGGAATCTGAACACTGAAGCTTTCTTT.

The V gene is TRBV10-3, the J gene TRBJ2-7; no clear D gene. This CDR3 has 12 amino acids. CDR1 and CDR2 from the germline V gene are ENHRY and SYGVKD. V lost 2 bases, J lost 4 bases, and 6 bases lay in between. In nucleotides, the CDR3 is TGTGCCATCAGTGAGACAGCTTACGAGCAGTACTTC. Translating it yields CAISETAYEQYF.

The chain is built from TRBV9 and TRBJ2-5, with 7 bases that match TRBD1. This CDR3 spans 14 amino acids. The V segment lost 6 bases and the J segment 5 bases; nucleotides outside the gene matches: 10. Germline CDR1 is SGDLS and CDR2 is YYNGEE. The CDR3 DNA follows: TGTGCCAGCACCAAGGGACAGTACGTGGAGACCCAGTACTTC. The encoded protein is CASTKGQYVETQYF.

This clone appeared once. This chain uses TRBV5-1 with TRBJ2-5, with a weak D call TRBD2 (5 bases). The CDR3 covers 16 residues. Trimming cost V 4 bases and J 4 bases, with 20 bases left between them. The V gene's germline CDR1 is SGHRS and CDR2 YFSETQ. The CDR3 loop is CASSDGALARGETQYF. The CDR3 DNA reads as TGCGCCAGCAGCGACGGAGCCCTAGCTCGGGGAGAGACCCAGTACTTC.

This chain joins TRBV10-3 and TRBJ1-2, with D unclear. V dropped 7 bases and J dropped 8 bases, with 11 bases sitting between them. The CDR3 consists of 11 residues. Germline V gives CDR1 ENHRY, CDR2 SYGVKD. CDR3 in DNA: TGTGCCATCAACAGCCAGAGCGGCTACACCTTC. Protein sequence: CAINSQSGYTF.

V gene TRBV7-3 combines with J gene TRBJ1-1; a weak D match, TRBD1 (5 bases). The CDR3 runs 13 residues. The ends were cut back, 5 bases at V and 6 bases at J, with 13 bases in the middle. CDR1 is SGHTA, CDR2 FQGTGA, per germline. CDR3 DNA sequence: TGTGCCAGCAGCAGGGGCCAGCGGGCTGAAGCTTTCTTT. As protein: CASSRGQRAEAFF.

CDR3 in amino acids: CASSHPGTGGYGYTF. The CDR3 DNA reads TGTGCCAGCAGTCACCCCGGGACAGGCGGCTATGGCTACACCTTC. This rearrangement joins TRBV28 to TRBJ1-2; 8 positions match TRBD1. Germline values: CDR1 MDHEN, CDR2 SYDVKM. CDR3 length equals 15 residues. The V segment lost 5 bases and the J segment 4 bases; nucleotides outside the gene matches: 9.